The clone carrying this TCR beta chain was observed a handful of times. Its antigen is unknown. The ends lost 0 bases at V and 5 bases at J; junction bases unmatched: 2. CDR1 and CDR2 from the germline V gene are SGHTA and FQGNSA. This CDR3 has 14 amino acids. These data are taken from a study of beta chain features in type 1 diabetes. The sequenced template was cDNA made from the entire isolated RNA. Here immunoSEQ multiplex PCR was the method, and the copy in TCRdb shows in-frame clones only, minus some. Among about 370,000 clones listed, over 12% were seen once. Study findings and constraints: Patients with type 1 diabetes carried fewer insertions and had more deletions at their VDJ junctions.

The J gene is TRBJ2-5, the V gene TRBV7-2; TRBD1 matches at 8 bases. Sequenced: naive CD4+ T cells from blood. This sequence was found in a woman aged 18-29 years in good health. The CDR3 DNA reads as TGTGCCAGCAGCTTAGCTGGACAGGGCGAGACCCAGTACTTC. It translates to CASSLAGQGETQYF.